The clone carrying this T cell receptor beta chain was seen a few times. TCRdb recomputed calls from the 5' RACE reads with MiXCR, one row per CDR3 protein. The data show 500,000 to 550,000 distinct CDR3 sequences, roughly a fifth seen once. This specimen comes from a study of identical twins. Germline V gene lookup returns CDR1 DFQATT and CDR2 SNEGSKA (reference sequence). The junction had 6 bases not matched to a gene; V was cut back by 3 bases and J by 6 bases. The CDR3 extends over 14 amino acids. The sample was also reused in another study, on T cells expressing NK-cell markers. According to that study: The share of CD8+ T cells held by dominant NKG2C+ clonotypes was 1.0-7.0% in about 6 donors. The CD3+CD56-NKG2C+ fraction was also led by these clonotypes in a few donors.

The receptor was derived from a woman in her late teens or twenties in good health. The chain couples TRBV20-1 to TRBJ2-7; 12 bases agree with TRBD2. Sequencing used CD4+ T cells sorted from blood. The CDR3 bases are TGCAGTGCTAGTTTGACTAGCGGGAGTAGCGAGCAGTACTTC. Residues: CSASLTSGSSEQYF.